The present T cell receptor (beta chain) was sequenced within a study of T-cell memory formation after mild COVID-19. CDR3 length equals 11 residues. The ends lost 6 bases at V and 6 bases at J; junction bases unmatched: 4. CDR1 is SQVTM, CDR2 ANQGSEA, per germline. A few counts support this clonotype. TCRdb re-called the 5' RACE reads with MiXCR, one entry per CDR3 protein. This sample has roughly 52,000 distinct CDR3 sequences; around 7.2% occur once, and the top ten carry 1.4%. The source of this sequence is a man aged 18 to 29 who had mild COVID-19 (a few samples of this study predate the infection). Cell type and time point are not known. Material for sequencing was PBMCs or a T cell subset sorted from them (not recorded which). This chain uses TRBV29-1 with TRBJ1-1, with TRBD1 matching over 7 bases. The DNA of the CDR3 is TGCAGCGTCGGGACAGACCCTGAAGCTTTCTTT. Translation: CSVGTDPEAFF. Based on the CDR3 plus reference TRBV29-1 and TRBJ1-1, the full variable domain is SAVISQKPSRDICQRGTSLTIQCQVDSQVTMMFWYRQQPGQSLTLIATANQGSEATYESGFVIDKFPISRPNLTFSTLTVSNMSPEDSSIYLCSVGTDPEAFFGQGTRLTVV.